These T cell receptor beta chains were read from a single sample in a study of Ad26.COV2.S vaccination and SARS-CoV-2 variants. The table came from immunoSEQ multiplex PCR; TCRdb's copy has only in-frame clones and leaves some out. The table records about 220,000 clones, roughly 88% of them present only once. Sequencing used peripheral blood, obtained in a trial of Ad26.COV2.S vaccine versus placebo. The source is a person between 18 and 59 years old who received the Ad26.COV2.S COVID-19 vaccine or a placebo. Each CDR3 is given with its conserved first and last residue. Fields, in order: clone size, J gene, D gene, V gene, CDR3 DNA, CDR3 protein. D genes are given only for firm matches. Size is omitted from some rows. Given values are once, few, many or a class for expanded clones.

clone_size: -; j_call: TRBJ1-5; d_call: TRBD1; v_call: TRBV19; cdr3_nt: TGTGCCAGTGGGACAGGGAGTTATCAGCCCCAGCATTTT; cdr3_aa: CASGTGSYQPQHF
clone_size: -; j_call: TRBJ1-1; d_call: -; v_call: TRBV12-5; cdr3_nt: TGTGCTAGTGGTTTGGCGACAGAGACTGAAGCTTTCTTT; cdr3_aa: CASGLATETEAFF
clone_size: once; j_call: TRBJ1-1; d_call: -; v_call: TRBV28; cdr3_nt: TGTGCCAGCAGAGTGGCTTTGGAAGGGACTGAAGCTTTCTTT; cdr3_aa: CASRVALEGTEAFF
clone_size: -; j_call: TRBJ2-7; d_call: TRBD2; v_call: TRBV7-8; cdr3_nt: TGTGCCAGCAGCTTAGGACTAGCGGGATATAACGACGAGCAGTACTTC; cdr3_aa: CASSLGLAGYNDEQYF
clone_size: -; j_call: TRBJ1-4; d_call: -; v_call: TRBV9; cdr3_nt: TGTGCCAGCAGCGTAGGGGGCCCTAATGAAAAACTGTTTTTT; cdr3_aa: CASSVGGPNEKLFF
clone_size: -; j_call: TRBJ2-2; d_call: TRBD1; v_call: TRBV7-8; cdr3_nt: TGTGCCAGCAGCCCGACAGGGGCGATCACCGGGGAGCTGTTTTTT; cdr3_aa: CASSPTGAITGELFF
clone_size: -; j_call: TRBJ2-7; d_call: -; v_call: TRBV3-1/TRBV3-2; cdr3_nt: TGTGCCAGCTCCCCGGGGTGCGCATCGATGACCGAGGACGGGCAGTACTTC; cdr3_aa: CASSPGCASMTEDGQYF
clone_size: -; j_call: TRBJ2-7; d_call: -; v_call: TRBV18; cdr3_nt: TGTGCCAGCTCACCAAGTTTGGGTAACGAGCAGTACTTC; cdr3_aa: CASSPSLGNEQYF
clone_size: -; j_call: TRBJ2-5; d_call: TRBD1; v_call: TRBV28; cdr3_nt: TGTGCCAGCAGTCATGACAGGGAGGAGACCCAGTACTTC; cdr3_aa: CASSHDREETQYF
clone_size: -; j_call: TRBJ2-7; d_call: -; v_call: TRBV28; cdr3_nt: TGTGCCAGCAGCCCCCCCCCAGGGATGAACGAGCAGTACTTC; cdr3_aa: CASSPPPGMNEQYF
clone_size: -; j_call: TRBJ2-7; d_call: TRBD2; v_call: TRBV19; cdr3_nt: TGTGCCAGTAGGACCGGGACTACCTACGAGCAGTACTTC; cdr3_aa: CASRTGTTYEQYF
clone_size: -; j_call: TRBJ1-1; d_call: -; v_call: TRBV19; cdr3_nt: TGTGCCAGTAGTATAGAGGGATACACTGAAGCTTTCTTT; cdr3_aa: CASSIEGYTEAFF
clone_size: -; j_call: TRBJ1-2; d_call: -; v_call: TRBV25-1; cdr3_nt: TGTGCCAGCAGTGAACTCGAGAACGATGGCTACACCTTC; cdr3_aa: CASSELENDGYTF
clone_size: -; j_call: TRBJ2-7; d_call: -; v_call: TRBV27; cdr3_nt: TGTGCCAGCAGTTTCGCTGCGAGCTCCTACGAGCAGTACTTC; cdr3_aa: CASSFAASSYEQYF
clone_size: -; j_call: TRBJ2-1; d_call: -; v_call: TRBV28; cdr3_nt: TGTGCCAGCCTAAGTGGCTCCTACAATGAGCAGTTCTTC; cdr3_aa: CASLSGSYNEQFF
clone_size: -; j_call: TRBJ2-3; d_call: TRBD2; v_call: TRBV5-1; cdr3_nt: TGCGCCAGCAGCACCAGGACTAGCTCAGATACGCAGTATTTT; cdr3_aa: CASSTRTSSDTQYF
clone_size: -; j_call: TRBJ2-3; d_call: TRBD2; v_call: TRBV5-4; cdr3_nt: TGTGCCAGCAGCTTGGTTGGACTAGCGGGAGGTTTTGATACGCAGTATTTT; cdr3_aa: CASSLVGLAGGFDTQYF
clone_size: -; j_call: TRBJ2-5; d_call: TRBD2; v_call: TRBV11-2; cdr3_nt: TGTGCCAGCAGCTTTAATAGCGGGGGGGAGACCCAGTACTTC; cdr3_aa: CASSFNSGGETQYF
clone_size: -; j_call: TRBJ2-7; d_call: -; v_call: TRBV11-3; cdr3_nt: TGTGCCAGCAGCTCCGAGGTCGACGAGCAGTACTTC; cdr3_aa: CASSSEVDEQYF
clone_size: few; j_call: TRBJ2-7; d_call: TRBD2; v_call: TRBV11-2; cdr3_nt: TGTGCCAGCAGAGCGGGAGGGAGGAACGAGCAGTACTTC; cdr3_aa: CASRAGGRNEQYF
clone_size: -; j_call: TRBJ1-1; d_call: TRBD1; v_call: TRBV5-1; cdr3_nt: TGCGCCAGCAGCCAGACAGGGGTACACCCAATGAACACTGAAGCTTTCTTT; cdr3_aa: CASSQTGVHPMNTEAFF
clone_size: -; j_call: TRBJ1-6; d_call: -; v_call: TRBV19; cdr3_nt: TGTGCCAGTAGTATTCAGAGAGCGACTTCACCCCTCCACTTT; cdr3_aa: CASSIQRATSPLHF
clone_size: -; j_call: TRBJ2-1; d_call: TRBD1; v_call: TRBV4-2; cdr3_nt: TGTGCCAGCAGCCTGGCCCGACAGGGGGACAATGAGCAGTTCTTC; cdr3_aa: CASSLARQGDNEQFF
clone_size: -; j_call: TRBJ2-3; d_call: TRBD2; v_call: TRBV5-6; cdr3_nt: TGTGCCAGCAGCTTGGTTCCTAGCGGGAGGGCAGGGGTGCAGTATTTT; cdr3_aa: CASSLVPSGRAGVQYF
clone_size: -; j_call: TRBJ2-1; d_call: -; v_call: TRBV30; cdr3_nt: TGTGCCTGGAGTGTAGGCGGGGCTGTGCTAGAGCAGTTCTTC; cdr3_aa: CAWSVGGAVLEQFF
clone_size: -; j_call: TRBJ2-7; d_call: -; v_call: TRBV12-3/TRBV12-4; cdr3_nt: TGTGCCAGCAGTTTGGGGGGAAGCGAGCAGTACTTC; cdr3_aa: CASSLGGSEQYF
clone_size: once; j_call: TRBJ2-5; d_call: -; v_call: TRBV7-2; cdr3_nt: TGTGCCAGCAGCTTAACAGGCCAGCGGGTGGAGACCCAGTACTTC; cdr3_aa: CASSLTGQRVETQYF
clone_size: -; j_call: TRBJ1-2; d_call: TRBD1; v_call: TRBV18; cdr3_nt: TGTGCCAGCTCAACTACAGGGGTAGATGGCTACACCTTC; cdr3_aa: CASSTTGVDGYTF
clone_size: -; j_call: TRBJ1-1; d_call: -; v_call: TRBV10-3; cdr3_nt: TGTGCCATCAGTGAAAAGGGCGCGCAGGGGAACACTGAAGCTTTCTTT; cdr3_aa: CAISEKGAQGNTEAFF
clone_size: -; j_call: TRBJ1-6; d_call: -; v_call: TRBV5-4; cdr3_nt: TGTGCCAGCAGCCCATGGAGGGGACCATATAATTCACCCCTCCACTTT; cdr3_aa: CASSPWRGPYNSPLHF
clone_size: -; j_call: TRBJ1-4; d_call: -; v_call: TRBV7-2; cdr3_nt: TGTGCCAGCAGCTTAGCGCCGGGGTTCGGGGAAAAACTGTTTTTT; cdr3_aa: CASSLAPGFGEKLFF
clone_size: -; j_call: TRBJ1-6; d_call: -; v_call: TRBV4-3; cdr3_nt: TGCGCCAGCAGCCAAGGGCCCGGGTCCGAACGTCTTTCACCCCTCCACTTT; cdr3_aa: CASSQGPGSERLSPLHF
clone_size: -; j_call: TRBJ1-3; d_call: -; v_call: TRBV28; cdr3_nt: TGTGCCAGCAGTTGGGGGAATCCCTCTGGAAACACCATATATTTT; cdr3_aa: CASSWGNPSGNTIYF
clone_size: -; j_call: TRBJ1-2; d_call: -; v_call: TRBV7-9; cdr3_nt: TGTGCCAGCAGCATAAACCCTCAACATAGGGACTATGGCTACACCTTC; cdr3_aa: CASSINPQHRDYGYTF
clone_size: once; j_call: TRBJ2-7; d_call: -; v_call: TRBV3-1/TRBV3-2; cdr3_nt: TGTGCCAGCAGCCAAGCCTTAGACCAGGACTGTCCGATATACGAGCAGTACTTC; cdr3_aa: CASSQALDQDCPIYEQYF
clone_size: once; j_call: TRBJ1-2; d_call: -; v_call: TRBV5-6; cdr3_nt: TGTGCCAGCAGCCCCGGACAGTTGAACTATGGCTACACCTTC; cdr3_aa: CASSPGQLNYGYTF
clone_size: once; j_call: TRBJ2-6; d_call: -; v_call: TRBV10-3; cdr3_nt: TGTGCCATCAGTGAATCCCCTTTACAGGGCTCTGGGGCCAACGTCCTGACTTTC; cdr3_aa: CAISESPLQGSGANVLTF
clone_size: once; j_call: TRBJ2-1; d_call: TRBD1; v_call: TRBV18; cdr3_nt: TGTGCCAGCTCACCAACCACCGGGCAGGGGGCGGGTAATGAGCAGTTCTTC; cdr3_aa: CASSPTTGQGAGNEQFF
clone_size: once; j_call: TRBJ2-3; d_call: -; v_call: TRBV4-2; cdr3_nt: TGTGCCAGCAGCCATCTTCGGGGCGTCGAGGGGGATACGCAGTATTTT; cdr3_aa: CASSHLRGVEGDTQYF
clone_size: -; j_call: TRBJ1-4; d_call: TRBD1; v_call: TRBV18; cdr3_nt: TGTGCCAGCTGCCAGACAGGGGCGCGAAATGAAAAACTGTTTTTT; cdr3_aa: CASCQTGARNEKLFF